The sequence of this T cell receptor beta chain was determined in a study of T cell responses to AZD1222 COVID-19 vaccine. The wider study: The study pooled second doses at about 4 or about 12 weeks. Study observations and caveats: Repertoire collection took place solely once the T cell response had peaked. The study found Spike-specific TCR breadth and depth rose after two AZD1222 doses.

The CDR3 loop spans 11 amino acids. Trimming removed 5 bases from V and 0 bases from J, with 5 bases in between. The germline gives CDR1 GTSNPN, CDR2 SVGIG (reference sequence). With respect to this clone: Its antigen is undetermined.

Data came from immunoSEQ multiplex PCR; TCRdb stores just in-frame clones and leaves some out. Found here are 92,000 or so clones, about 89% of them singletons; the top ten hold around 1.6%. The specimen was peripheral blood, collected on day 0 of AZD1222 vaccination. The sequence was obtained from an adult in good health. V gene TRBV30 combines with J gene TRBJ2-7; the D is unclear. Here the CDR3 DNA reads TGTGCCTGGGACCTCTCCTACGAGCAGTACTTC. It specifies CAWDLSYEQYF.